Included here is one TCR beta chain sequence, with context. Its antigen is unidentified. This record comes from a study of Ad26.COV2.S vaccination and SARS-CoV-2 variants. Study-level background: Administration of Ad26.COV2.S was intramuscular, either once or twice 56 days apart.

CDR3 length: 12 residues. Trimming pared 6 bases from V and 3 bases from J, leaving 5 bases between. Germline CDR1 MNHEY, CDR2 SMNVEV (reference sequence). Described treatment: some 20 received Ad26.COV2.S at low or high dose, single or two shots; about five received placebo; per-sample allocation not given. Sampling occurred on day 63 after the first vaccine or placebo injection. A Boston donor was an adult aged 18-55 years. Overall study findings and caveats: Vaccine recipients posted higher spike-specific TCR breadth than their placebo counterparts.

Sequencing used immunoSEQ multiplex PCR; TCRdb keeps in-frame clones, though not all of them. The sample shows about 420,000 clones, 88% of them seen only once. The sequencing here drew on peripheral blood, taken in a trial of Ad26.COV2.S vaccine versus placebo. The V gene is TRBV27, the J gene TRBJ1-4; D gene ambiguous. The origin of this receptor is a person between 18 and 65 years old who received the Ad26.COV2.S COVID-19 vaccine or a placebo. Written as DNA, the CDR3 is TGTGCCAGCAGGGACCCTAATGAAAAACTGTTTTTT. Protein sequence: CASRDPNEKLFF.